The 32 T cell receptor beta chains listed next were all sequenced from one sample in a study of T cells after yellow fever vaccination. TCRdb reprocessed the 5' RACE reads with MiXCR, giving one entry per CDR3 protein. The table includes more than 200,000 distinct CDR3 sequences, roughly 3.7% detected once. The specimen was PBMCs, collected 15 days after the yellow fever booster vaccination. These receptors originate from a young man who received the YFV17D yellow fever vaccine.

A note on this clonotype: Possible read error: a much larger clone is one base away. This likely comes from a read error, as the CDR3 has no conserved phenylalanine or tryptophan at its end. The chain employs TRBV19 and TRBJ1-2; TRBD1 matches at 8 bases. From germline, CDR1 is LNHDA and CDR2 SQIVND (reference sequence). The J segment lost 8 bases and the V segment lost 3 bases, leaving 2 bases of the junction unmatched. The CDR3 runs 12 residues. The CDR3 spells CASSMTGEGYTL. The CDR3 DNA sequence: TGTGCCAGTAGTATGACAGGGGAAGGCTACACCTTG.

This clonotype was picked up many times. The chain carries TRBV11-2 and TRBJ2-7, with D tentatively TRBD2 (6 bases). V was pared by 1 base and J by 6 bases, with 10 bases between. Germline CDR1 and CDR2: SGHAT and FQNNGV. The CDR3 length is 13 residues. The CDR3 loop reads CASSLVAGGEQYV. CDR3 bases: TGTGCCAGCAGCTTAGTGGCCGGGGGCGAGCAGTACGTC.

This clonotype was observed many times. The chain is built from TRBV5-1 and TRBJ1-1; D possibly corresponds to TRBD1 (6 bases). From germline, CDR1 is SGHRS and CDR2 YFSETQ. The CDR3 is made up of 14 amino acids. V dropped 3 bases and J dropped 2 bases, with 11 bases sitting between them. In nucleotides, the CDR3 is TGCGCCAGCAGCTCCTACAGGGTAAACACTGAAGCTTTCTTT. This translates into CASSSYRVNTEAFF.

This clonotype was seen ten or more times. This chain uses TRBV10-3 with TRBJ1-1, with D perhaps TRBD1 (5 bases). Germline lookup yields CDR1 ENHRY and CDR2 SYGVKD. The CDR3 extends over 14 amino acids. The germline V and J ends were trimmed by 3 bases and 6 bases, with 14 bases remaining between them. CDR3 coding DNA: TGTGCCATCAGTGAATCTAGGGGATCCCCTGAAGCTTTCTTT. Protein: CAISESRGSPEAFF.

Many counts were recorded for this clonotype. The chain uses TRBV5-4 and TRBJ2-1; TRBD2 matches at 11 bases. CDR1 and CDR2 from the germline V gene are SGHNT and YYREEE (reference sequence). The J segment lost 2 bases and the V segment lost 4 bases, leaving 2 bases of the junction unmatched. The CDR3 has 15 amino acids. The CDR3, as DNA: TGTGCCAGCAGCGGTAGCGGGGGGGCCTACAATGAGCAGTTCTTC. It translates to CASSGSGGAYNEQFF.

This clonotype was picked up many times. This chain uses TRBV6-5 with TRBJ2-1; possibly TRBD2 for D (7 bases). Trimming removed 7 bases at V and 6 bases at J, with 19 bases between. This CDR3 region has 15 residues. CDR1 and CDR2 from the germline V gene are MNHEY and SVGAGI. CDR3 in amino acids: CASMPLRGGANEQFF. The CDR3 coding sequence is TGTGCCAGCATGCCCTTGAGGGGGGGGGCCAATGAGCAGTTCTTC.

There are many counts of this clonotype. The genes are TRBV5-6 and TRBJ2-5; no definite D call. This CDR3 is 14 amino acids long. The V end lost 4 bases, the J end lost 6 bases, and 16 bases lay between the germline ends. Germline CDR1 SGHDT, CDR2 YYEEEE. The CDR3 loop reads CASSPRHLVKTQYF. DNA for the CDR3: TGTGCCAGCAGCCCTCGTCACCTGGTAAAGACCCAGTACTTC.

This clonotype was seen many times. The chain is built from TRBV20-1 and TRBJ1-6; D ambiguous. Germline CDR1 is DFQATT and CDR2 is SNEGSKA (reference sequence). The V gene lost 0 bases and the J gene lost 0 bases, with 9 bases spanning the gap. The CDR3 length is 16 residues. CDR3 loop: CSARDWRSSYNSPLHF. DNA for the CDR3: TGCAGTGCTAGAGATTGGAGAAGCTCCTATAATTCACCCCTCCACTTT.

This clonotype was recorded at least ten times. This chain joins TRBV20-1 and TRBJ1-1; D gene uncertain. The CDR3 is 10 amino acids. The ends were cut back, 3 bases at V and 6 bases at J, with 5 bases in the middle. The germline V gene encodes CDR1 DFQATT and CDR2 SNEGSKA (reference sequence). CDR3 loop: CSASGAEAFF. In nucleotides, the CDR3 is TGCAGTGCTAGTGGCGCTGAAGCTTTCTTT.

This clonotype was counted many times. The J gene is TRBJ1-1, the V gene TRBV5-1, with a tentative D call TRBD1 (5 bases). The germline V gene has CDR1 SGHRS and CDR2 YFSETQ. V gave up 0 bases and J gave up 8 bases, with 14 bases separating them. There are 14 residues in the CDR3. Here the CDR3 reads CASSLAAGNREAFF. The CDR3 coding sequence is TGCGCCAGCAGCTTGGCGGCAGGTAACAGGGAAGCTTTCTTT. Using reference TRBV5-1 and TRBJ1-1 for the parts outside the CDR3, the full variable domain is KAGVTQTPRYLIKTRGQQVTLSCSPISGHRSVSWYQQTPGQGLQFLFEYFSETQRNKGNFPGRFSGRQFSNSRSEMNVSTLELGDSALYLCASSLAAGNREAFFGQGTRLTVV.

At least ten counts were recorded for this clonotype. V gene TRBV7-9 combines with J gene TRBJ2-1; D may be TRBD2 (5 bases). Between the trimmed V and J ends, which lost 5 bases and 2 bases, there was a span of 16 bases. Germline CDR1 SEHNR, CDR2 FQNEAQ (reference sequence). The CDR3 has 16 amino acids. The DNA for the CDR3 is TGTGCCAGCAGCCAGACCCGCGCCGGGGCCTACAATGAGCAGTTCTTC. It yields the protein CASSQTRAGAYNEQFF.

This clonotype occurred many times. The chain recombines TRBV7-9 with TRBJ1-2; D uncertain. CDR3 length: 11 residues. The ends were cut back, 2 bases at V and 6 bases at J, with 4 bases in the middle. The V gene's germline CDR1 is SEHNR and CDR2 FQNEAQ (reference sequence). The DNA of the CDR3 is TGTGCCAGCAGCTTAAGTAATGGCTACACCTTC. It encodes CASSLSNGYTF.

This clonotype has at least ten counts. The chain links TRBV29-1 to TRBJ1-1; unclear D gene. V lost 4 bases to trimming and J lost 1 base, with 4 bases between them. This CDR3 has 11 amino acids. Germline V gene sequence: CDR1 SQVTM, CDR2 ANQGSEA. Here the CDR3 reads CSVARNTEAFF. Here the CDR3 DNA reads TGCAGCGTTGCAAGGAACACTGAAGCTTTCTTT.

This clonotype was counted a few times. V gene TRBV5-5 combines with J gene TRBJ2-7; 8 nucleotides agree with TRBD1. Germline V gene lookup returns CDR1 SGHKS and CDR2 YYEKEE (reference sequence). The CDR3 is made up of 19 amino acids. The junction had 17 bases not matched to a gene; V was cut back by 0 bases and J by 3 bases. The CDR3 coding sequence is TGTGCCAGCAGCTTGGGTGACAGGGGCCGGGTCGGCTCCATCTACGAGCAGTACGTC. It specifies CASSLGDRGRVGSIYEQYV.

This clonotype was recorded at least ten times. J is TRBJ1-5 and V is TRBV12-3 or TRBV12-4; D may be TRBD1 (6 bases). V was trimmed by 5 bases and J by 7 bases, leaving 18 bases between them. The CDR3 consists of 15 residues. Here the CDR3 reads CASSRILQGGQPQHF. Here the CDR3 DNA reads TGTGCCAGCAGTCGTATCCTACAGGGCGGACAGCCCCAGCATTTT.

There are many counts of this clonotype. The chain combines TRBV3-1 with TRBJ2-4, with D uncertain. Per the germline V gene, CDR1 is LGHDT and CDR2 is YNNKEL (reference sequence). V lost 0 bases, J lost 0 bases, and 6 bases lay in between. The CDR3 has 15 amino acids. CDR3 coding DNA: TGTGCCAGCAGCCAAGATGGGGTAGCCAAAAACATTCAGTACTTC. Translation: CASSQDGVAKNIQYF.

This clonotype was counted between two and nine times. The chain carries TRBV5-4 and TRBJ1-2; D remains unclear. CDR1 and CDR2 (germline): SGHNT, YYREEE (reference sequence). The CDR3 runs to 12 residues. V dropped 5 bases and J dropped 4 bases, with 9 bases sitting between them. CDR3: CASRRETYGYTF. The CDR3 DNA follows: TGTGCCAGCAGAAGGGAAACCTATGGCTACACCTTC.

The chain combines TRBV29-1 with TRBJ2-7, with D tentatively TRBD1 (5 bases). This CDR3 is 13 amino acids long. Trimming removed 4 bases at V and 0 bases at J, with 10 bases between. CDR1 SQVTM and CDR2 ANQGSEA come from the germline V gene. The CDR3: CSVGGPSSYEQYF. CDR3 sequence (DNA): TGCAGCGTTGGGGGCCCGAGCTCCTACGAGCAGTACTTC.

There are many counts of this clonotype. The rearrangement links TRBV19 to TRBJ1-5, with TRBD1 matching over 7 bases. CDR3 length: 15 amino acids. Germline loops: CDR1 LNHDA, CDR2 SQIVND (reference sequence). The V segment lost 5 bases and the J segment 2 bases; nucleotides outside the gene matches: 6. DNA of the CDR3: TGTGCCAGTAGTCTTTCCGGACAGGGCAATCAGCCCCAGCATTTT. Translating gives CASSLSGQGNQPQHF.

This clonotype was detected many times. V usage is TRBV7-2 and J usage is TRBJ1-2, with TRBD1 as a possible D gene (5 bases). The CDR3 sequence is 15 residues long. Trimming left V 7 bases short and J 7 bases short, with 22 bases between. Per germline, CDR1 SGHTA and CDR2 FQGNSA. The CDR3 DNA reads TGTGCCAGCAACCAAGGGCCAGGGAGGGATCGTGGCTACACCTTC. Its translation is CASNQGPGRDRGYTF.

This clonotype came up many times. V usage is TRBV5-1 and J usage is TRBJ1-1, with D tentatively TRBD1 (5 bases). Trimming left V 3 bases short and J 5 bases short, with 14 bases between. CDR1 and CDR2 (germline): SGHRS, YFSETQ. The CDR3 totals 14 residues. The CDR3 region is CASSSQGGYTEAFF. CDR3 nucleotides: TGCGCCAGCAGCTCCCAGGGAGGGTATACTGAAGCTTTCTTT.

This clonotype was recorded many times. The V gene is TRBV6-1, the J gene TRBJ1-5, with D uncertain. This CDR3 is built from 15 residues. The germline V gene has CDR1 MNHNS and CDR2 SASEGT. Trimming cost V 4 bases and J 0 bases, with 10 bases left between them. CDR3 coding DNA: TGTGCCAGCAGTGGTTCCAGTTATAGCAATCAGCCCCAGCATTTT. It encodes CASSGSSYSNQPQHF.

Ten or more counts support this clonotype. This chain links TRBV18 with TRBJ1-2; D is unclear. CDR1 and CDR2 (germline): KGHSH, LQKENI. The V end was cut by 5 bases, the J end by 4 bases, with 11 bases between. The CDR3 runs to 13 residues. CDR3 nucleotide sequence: TGTGCCAGCTCAACTCAGAAGTTCTATGGCTACACCTTC. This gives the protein CASSTQKFYGYTF.

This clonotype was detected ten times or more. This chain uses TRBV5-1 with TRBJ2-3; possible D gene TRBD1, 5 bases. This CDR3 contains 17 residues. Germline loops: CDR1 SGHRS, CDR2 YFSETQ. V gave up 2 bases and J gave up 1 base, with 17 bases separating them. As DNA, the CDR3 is TGCGCCAGCAGCTTACTATGGCAGGGAACCCGCACAGATACGCAGTATTTT. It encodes CASSLLWQGTRTDTQYF.

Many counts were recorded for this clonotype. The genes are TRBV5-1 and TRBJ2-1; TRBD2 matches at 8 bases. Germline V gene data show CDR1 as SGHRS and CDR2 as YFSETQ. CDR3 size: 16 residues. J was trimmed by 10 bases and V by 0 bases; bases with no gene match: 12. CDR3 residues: CASSLAVGGAFGEQFF. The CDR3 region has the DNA TGCGCCAGCAGCTTGGCCGTCGGGGGGGCCTTCGGGGAGCAGTTCTTC.

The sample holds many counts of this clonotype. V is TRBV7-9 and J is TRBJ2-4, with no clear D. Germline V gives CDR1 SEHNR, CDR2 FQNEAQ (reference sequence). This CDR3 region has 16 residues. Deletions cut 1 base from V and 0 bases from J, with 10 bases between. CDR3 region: CASSLVVAPAKNIQYF. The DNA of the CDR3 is TGTGCCAGCAGCTTAGTGGTGGCCCCAGCCAAAAACATTCAGTACTTC.

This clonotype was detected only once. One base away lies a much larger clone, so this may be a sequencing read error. This chain's CDR3 is CASSRTGWDSPPHF. CDR3 in DNA: TGTGCCAGCAGCCGGACAGGTTGGGACTCACCCCCCCACTTT. The J gene is TRBJ1-6, the V gene TRBV14; 7 bases align to TRBD1. Germline V CDR1 and CDR2: SGHDN, FVKESK. The CDR3 is 14 residues long.

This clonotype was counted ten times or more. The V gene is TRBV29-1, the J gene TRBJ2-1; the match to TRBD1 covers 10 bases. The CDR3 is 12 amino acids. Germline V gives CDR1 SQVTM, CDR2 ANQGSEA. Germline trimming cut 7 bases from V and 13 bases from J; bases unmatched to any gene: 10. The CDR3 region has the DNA TGCAGCGGGACAGGGGGAGCGAAAGGTCAGTTCTTC. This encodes CSGTGGAKGQFF.

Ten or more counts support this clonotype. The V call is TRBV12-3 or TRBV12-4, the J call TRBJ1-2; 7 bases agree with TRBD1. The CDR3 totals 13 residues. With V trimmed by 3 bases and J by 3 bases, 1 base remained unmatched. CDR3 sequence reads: CASSFGTDYGYTF. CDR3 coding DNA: TGTGCCAGCAGTTTCGGGACAGACTATGGCTACACCTTC.

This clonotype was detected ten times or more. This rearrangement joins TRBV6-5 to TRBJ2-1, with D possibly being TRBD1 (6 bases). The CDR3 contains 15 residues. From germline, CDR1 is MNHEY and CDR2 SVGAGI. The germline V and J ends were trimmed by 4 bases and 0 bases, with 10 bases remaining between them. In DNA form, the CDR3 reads TGTGCCAGCAGTTCAGACAGGAGCTCCTACAATGAGCAGTTCTTC. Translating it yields CASSSDRSSYNEQFF.

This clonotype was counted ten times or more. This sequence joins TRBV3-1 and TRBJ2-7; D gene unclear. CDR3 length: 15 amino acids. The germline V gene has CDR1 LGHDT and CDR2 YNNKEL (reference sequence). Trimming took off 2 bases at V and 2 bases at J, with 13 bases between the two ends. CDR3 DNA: TGTGCCAGCAGCCAACGTTACACCAGACCCTACGAGCAGTACTTC. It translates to CASSQRYTRPYEQYF.

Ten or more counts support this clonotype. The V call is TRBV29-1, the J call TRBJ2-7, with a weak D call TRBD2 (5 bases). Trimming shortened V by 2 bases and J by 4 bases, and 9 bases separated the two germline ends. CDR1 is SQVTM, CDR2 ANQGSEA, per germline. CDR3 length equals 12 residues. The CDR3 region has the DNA TGCAGCGTTGAAACTAGGGATTACGAGCAGTACTTC. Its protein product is CSVETRDYEQYF.